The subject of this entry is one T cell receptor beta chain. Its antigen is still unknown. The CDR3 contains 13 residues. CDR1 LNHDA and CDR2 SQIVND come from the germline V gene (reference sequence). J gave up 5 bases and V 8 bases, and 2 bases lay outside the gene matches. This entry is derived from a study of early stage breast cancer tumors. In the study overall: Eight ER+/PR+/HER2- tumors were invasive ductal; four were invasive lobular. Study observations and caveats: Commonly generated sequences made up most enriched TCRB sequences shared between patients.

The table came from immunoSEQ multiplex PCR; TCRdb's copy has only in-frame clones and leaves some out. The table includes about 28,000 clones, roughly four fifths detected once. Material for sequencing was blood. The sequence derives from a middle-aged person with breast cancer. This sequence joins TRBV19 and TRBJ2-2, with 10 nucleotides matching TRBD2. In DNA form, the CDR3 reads TGTGCCAGTTGGGGACTAGCGACCGGGGAGCTGTTTTTT. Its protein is CASWGLATGELFF.